These 24 T cell receptor beta chains originate from one sample sequenced in a study of lymphopenia after photon versus proton radiotherapy (dated by TCRdb to the late 2010s). Libraries were made using the immunoSEQ multiplex PCR assay. TCRdb stores this immuneACCESS table with in-frame sequences only. Part of the clones is absent; in the studies checked, under half of the shortfall reflects unresolved V genes, and no reason is known for the rest. This sample lists tens of thousands of clones; approximately 84% were detected once. The ten largest clones take up around 2% of the sample. This specimen consisted of peripheral blood, obtained from a patient treated with proton-based radiotherapy. The receptor source for this set is a man aged 60 to 75 with pancreatic cancer.

J is TRBJ1-5 and V is TRBV6-1; 7 nucleotides agree with TRBD1. Germline loops: CDR1 MNHNS, CDR2 SASEGT. The CDR3 consists of 17 residues. The V segment lost 0 bases and the J segment 4 bases; nucleotides outside the gene matches: 9. The chain's CDR3 is CASSEALLGQLNQPQHF. As DNA, the CDR3 is TGTGCCAGCAGTGAAGCGCTTTTGGGACAGCTAAATCAGCCCCAGCATTTT.

This chain connects TRBV27 to TRBJ2-3; 10 bases are a match to TRBD2. Germline V lookup: CDR1 MNHEY, CDR2 SMNVEV (reference sequence). V shed 6 bases, J shed 1 base, and the junction held 13 bases outside the gene matches. This CDR3 has 18 residues. CDR3 nucleotide sequence: TGTGCCAGCAGATTCTACCTCAATCTAGCGGGAGGCACAGATACGCAGTATTTT. Protein sequence: CASRFYLNLAGGTDTQYF.

The chain carries TRBV5-5 and TRBJ2-7, with 9 bases identical to TRBD1. The trim removed 4 bases at V and 4 bases at J, leaving 12 bases unmatched. The germline CDR1 and CDR2 sequences are SGHKS and YYEKEE (reference sequence). The CDR3 is 16 amino acids. Written as DNA, the CDR3 is TGTGCCAGCAGCGCGTTACCCGGGACAGGGATTTACGAGCAGTACTTC. The encoded protein is CASSALPGTGIYEQYF.

V usage is TRBV14 and J usage is TRBJ2-7; D gene uncertain. The CDR3 covers 16 residues. Trimming took off 2 bases at V and 9 bases at J, with 23 bases between the two ends. Germline loops: CDR1 SGHDN, CDR2 FVKESK. The CDR3 DNA is TGTGCCAGCAGCCAACGAGACGGTGGGGTAGTTCGTGGGCAGTACTTC. It translates to CASSQRDGGVVRGQYF.

The chain joins TRBV19 to TRBJ2-5; D may be TRBD1 or TRBD2 (5 bases each). The CDR3 is 15 residues long. Germline values: CDR1 LNHDA, CDR2 SQIVND (reference sequence). The V end was cut by 4 bases, the J end by 3 bases, with 15 bases between. This CDR3 reads CASSTEAGIEETQYF. DNA for the CDR3: TGTGCCAGTAGTACGGAGGCAGGGATAGAAGAGACCCAGTACTTC.

V gene TRBV2 combines with J gene TRBJ2-6; 7 bases align to TRBD1. CDR1 is SNHLY, CDR2 FYNNEI, per germline. The CDR3 is made up of 16 amino acids. J lost 1 base, V lost 4 bases, and 4 bases had no gene match. The DNA of the CDR3 is TGTGCCAGCAGTGGACAGGGACCGTCTGGGGCCAACGTCCTGACTTTC. Amino acids: CASSGQGPSGANVLTF. The whole variable domain, remainder taken from reference TRBV2 and TRBJ2-6, is EPEVTQTPSHQVTQMGQEVILRCVPISNHLYFYWYRQILGQKVEFLVSFYNNEISEKSEIFDDQFSVERPDGSNFTLKIRSTKLEDSAMYFCASSGQGPSGANVLTFGAGSRLTVL.

V gene TRBV19 combines with J gene TRBJ2-7; maybe TRBD2 (5 bases). V was cut by 8 bases and J by 1 base, with 12 bases left in between. Germline CDR1 LNHDA, CDR2 SQIVND (reference sequence). The CDR3 length is 13 residues. The CDR3 reads CASALRGSYEQYF. The CDR3 DNA reads as TGTGCCAGTGCTCTTCGGGGATCCTACGAGCAGTACTTC.

The chain employs TRBV18 and TRBJ1-1, with TRBD1 matching over 9 bases. The germline V gene encodes CDR1 KGHSH and CDR2 LQKENI. The CDR3 runs to 16 residues. Trimming took 5 bases from V and 0 from J; bases not matched to a gene: 7. CDR3 DNA sequence: TGTGCCAGCTCATTCGGACAGGGGCCCATGAACACTGAAGCTTTCTTT. Its translation: CASSFGQGPMNTEAFF.

This chain links TRBV7-9 with TRBJ2-5; D not certain. Trimming cost V 2 bases and J 1 base, with 8 bases left between them. The CDR3 covers 14 residues. Germline-derived CDR1 and CDR2 are SEHNR and FQNEAQ (reference sequence). The CDR3 DNA is TGTGCCAGCAGCTTAATCCCAGCCCAAGAGACCCAGTACTTC. Its translation is CASSLIPAQETQYF.

The chain uses TRBV6-6 and TRBJ2-7; 9 bases map to TRBD1. The germline V gene has CDR1 MNHNY and CDR2 SVGAGI (reference sequence). The CDR3 has 14 residues. V lost 7 bases to trimming and J lost 7 bases; unmatched junction nucleotides: 11. The CDR3, as DNA: TGTGCCAGCACCCCGGGACAGGGCGCGGGGGAGCAGTACTTC. It specifies CASTPGQGAGEQYF.

The chain joins TRBV29-1 to TRBJ2-7; TRBD1 agrees at 8 bases. The CDR3 totals 13 residues. The germline gives CDR1 SQVTM, CDR2 ANQGSEA. After removal of 2 bases from V and 5 bases from J, the junction contained 5 bases not matched to a gene. CDR3 region: CSVERDRGNEQYF. For the CDR3, the DNA is TGCAGCGTTGAAAGAGACAGGGGTAACGAGCAGTACTTC.

The chain uses TRBV6-5 and TRBJ2-1; the match to TRBD2 covers 13 bases. This CDR3 contains 16 residues. Trimming took 2 bases from V and 7 from J; bases not matched to a gene: 5. In germline, CDR1 is MNHEY, CDR2 SVGAGI. The CDR3 sequence: CASSYIGLAGVNEQFF. CDR3 DNA: TGTGCCAGCAGTTACATTGGACTAGCGGGAGTTAATGAGCAGTTCTTC.

Here the CDR3 DNA reads TGTGCCAGCAGCCGAACCCAGGGGGCCAGCAATCAGCCCCAGCATTTT. It codes for CASSRTQGASNQPQHF. The chain combines TRBV28 with TRBJ1-5; the match to TRBD1 covers 8 bases. J gave up 1 base and V 6 bases, and 8 bases lay outside the gene matches. The CDR3 is made up of 16 amino acids. CDR1 is MDHEN, CDR2 SYDVKM, per germline.

CDR3 nucleotides: TGTGCCAGTACCCCGGGACTAGCGGGAGGGGGCTCTGGGGCCAACGTCCTGACTTTC. Protein product: CASTPGLAGGGSGANVLTF. This chain connects TRBV19 to TRBJ2-6, with TRBD2 matching over 16 bases. The CDR3 extends over 19 amino acids. With V trimmed by 7 bases and J by 0 bases, 6 bases remained unmatched. Germline CDR1 is LNHDA and CDR2 is SQIVND (reference sequence).

V is TRBV11-2 and J is TRBJ2-7, with TRBD2 matching 9 bases. V trimming: 5 bases; J trimming: 4 bases; junction bases outside the gene matches: 9. The CDR3 covers 15 residues. Germline CDR1 reads SGHAT; CDR2 reads FQNNGV. CDR3 sequence: CASSDASGNMYEQYF. The CDR3 DNA reads TGTGCCAGCAGCGACGCTAGCGGGAATATGTACGAGCAGTACTTC.

The V and J genes are TRBV9 and TRBJ2-5, with 7 nucleotides matching TRBD2. Losses at the gene ends were 4 bases for V and 2 bases for J; bases not matched to a gene: 5. CDR3 length: 14 amino acids. Germline loops: CDR1 SGDLS, CDR2 YYNGEE. CDR3: CASSKSGNQETQYF. The CDR3, as DNA: TGTGCCAGCAGCAAGAGCGGGAATCAAGAGACCCAGTACTTC.

The chain combines TRBV12-2 with TRBJ2-7; the table's D call, TRBD2, was not checked against the DNA. TRBV12-2 is a known pseudogene. There are 17 residues in the CDR3. The CDR3 DNA is TGTGCAAGTCGCCGAAACCCTACTAGCGGGATGGGCTACGAGCAGTACTTC. Protein: CASRRNPTSGMGYEQYF.

This chain uses TRBV6-1 with TRBJ2-1; D is perhaps TRBD1 (5 bases). The V end was cut by 2 bases, the J end by 0 bases, with 11 bases between. Germline CDR1 MNHNS, CDR2 SASEGT. The CDR3 contains 16 residues. The CDR3 loop is CASSENGASSYNEQFF. CDR3 DNA: TGTGCCAGCAGTGAAAATGGGGCAAGCTCCTACAATGAGCAGTTCTTC.

This chain uses TRBV28 with TRBJ2-1, with D perhaps assigned TRBD1 or TRBD2 (6 bases each). Germline V gene data show CDR1 as MDHEN and CDR2 as SYDVKM. CDR3 length: 14 residues. The V gene lost 6 bases and the J gene lost 4 bases, with 13 bases spanning the gap. CDR3 DNA sequence: TGTGCCAGCAGGGCGGGACACACTTACAATGAGCAGTTCTTC. It specifies CASRAGHTYNEQFF.

The rearrangement joins TRBV5-1 to TRBJ2-4, with D perhaps given as TRBD1 or TRBD2 (5 bases each). The CDR3 sequence is 13 residues long. Trimming took off 4 bases at V and 7 bases at J, with 12 bases between the two ends. Germline lookup yields CDR1 SGHRS and CDR2 YFSETQ. CDR3 in DNA: TGCGCCAGCAGCCGGGACCCAGGGAACATTCAGTACTTC. Translation: CASSRDPGNIQYF.

V usage is TRBV30 and J usage is TRBJ2-2; no definite D call. CDR3 length: 10 residues. Germline-derived CDR1 and CDR2 are GTSNPN and SVGIG (reference sequence). The V gene lost 4 bases and the J gene lost 6 bases, with 3 bases spanning the gap. In DNA, the CDR3 is TGTGCCTGGAAGGCCGGGGAGCTGTTTTTT. Its protein is CAWKAGELFF.

This clone appeared once. This chain links TRBV9 with TRBJ2-1, with TRBD2 matching 8 bases. After removal of 0 bases from V and 9 bases from J, the junction contained 11 bases not matched to a gene. The germline gives CDR1 SGDLS, CDR2 YYNGEE. This CDR3 has 16 residues. The CDR3 nucleotides are TGTGCCAGCAGCGTAGGAACTACGGGAGGGCGGAGTGAGCAGTTCTTC. Residues: CASSVGTTGGRSEQFF.

The gene calls are TRBV30 and TRBJ1-1; a weak D match, TRBD1 (6 bases). V lost 3 bases, J lost 7 bases, and 15 bases lay in between. The CDR3 consists of 13 residues. Germline lookup yields CDR1 GTSNPN and CDR2 SVGIG (reference sequence). The DNA for the CDR3 is TGTGCCTGGAGGACCTCAGGGGCCCGTGAAGCTTTCTTT. Amino acid sequence: CAWRTSGAREAFF.

V usage is TRBV10-3 and J usage is TRBJ2-1; 7 nucleotides agree with TRBD2. CDR1 is ENHRY, CDR2 SYGVKD, per germline. The V gene end was trimmed by 10 bases and the J gene end by 7 bases; junction bases not matched to a gene: 7. CDR3 length: 12 residues. CDR3 protein: CATWTSSNEQFF. CDR3 nucleotide sequence: TGTGCCACTTGGACTAGTTCGAATGAGCAGTTCTTC.